This T cell receptor (beta chain) comes out of a study of cytomegalovirus exposure and HLA in healthy donors. Study context: The 130 or so validation repertoires were reported in a later analysis to have been generated on the same platform as the roughly 720 first-cohort repertoires. General observations from the study: The tendency of first-cohort TCR clusters to co-occur in the roughly 120 validation repertoires was the finding of a later analysis. Cytomegalovirus status, reportedly, was diagnosed with high specificity and sensitivity by the classifier. Among TCR beta chains, those listed as cytomegalovirus-associated numbered more than 150.

As to this clone: As yet, its antigen is unknown.

The CDR3 length is 14 residues. In germline, CDR1 is SGHNT, CDR2 YYREEE (reference sequence). V lost 4 bases, J lost 3 bases, and 14 bases lay in between. TCRdb keeps only in-frame clones here, not all; method: immunoSEQ multiplex PCR. The sample records about 330,000 clones, roughly nine tenths being singletons. The chain combines TRBV5-4 with TRBJ2-7, with D tentatively TRBD1 (7 bases). This receptor was identified in a woman in her 30s in good health and CMV-seropositive. The sequenced sample consisted of PBMCs. The CDR3 loop is CASSTGGTVYEQYF. CDR3 DNA sequence: TGTGCCAGCAGCACCGGCGGGACAGTCTACGAGCAGTACTTC. Supplemented by reference TRBV5-4 and TRBJ2-7, the full variable domain reads ETGVTQSPTHLIKTRGQQVTLRCSSQSGHNTVSWYQQALGQGPQFIFQYYREEENGRGNFPPRFSGLQFPNYSSELNVNALELDDSALYLCASSTGGTVYEQYFGPGTRLTVT.